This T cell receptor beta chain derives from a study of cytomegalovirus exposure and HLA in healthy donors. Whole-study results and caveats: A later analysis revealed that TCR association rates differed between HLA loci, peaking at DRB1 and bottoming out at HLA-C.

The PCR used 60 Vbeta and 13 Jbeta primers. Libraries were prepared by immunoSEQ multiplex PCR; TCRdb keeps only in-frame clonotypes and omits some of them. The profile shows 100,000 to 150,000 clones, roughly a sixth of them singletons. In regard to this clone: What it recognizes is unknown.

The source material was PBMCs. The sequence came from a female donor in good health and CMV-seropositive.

As DNA, the CDR3 is TGTGCCACCAACAAGGACAGGGCGGCTCAGCCCCAGCATTTT. It codes for CATNKDRAAQPQHF. V and J are TRBV19 and TRBJ1-5; TRBD1 matches 8 bases. This CDR3 region has 14 residues. Trimming cost V 10 bases and J 6 bases; bases outside gene matches: 11. CDR1 and CDR2 (germline): LNHDA, SQIVND (reference sequence).